Below, one TCR beta chain is given with its context. Its target is not known. This specimen comes from a study of cytomegalovirus exposure and HLA in healthy donors. The study, taken as a whole, reports: The study labeled 150 to 200 TCR beta chains cytomegalovirus-associated.

V shed 0 bases, J shed 6 bases, and the junction held 12 bases outside the gene matches. Per germline, CDR1 WNHNN and CDR2 SYGVQD (reference sequence). The CDR3 totals 19 residues. The primer mix had 60 Vbeta and 13 Jbeta primers. TCRdb's table, derived via immunoSEQ multiplex PCR, lists solely in-frame clones and lacks some. The data hold about 180,000 clones, with around 80% observed a single time. The receptor was derived from a girl aged 5 to 17 in good health and CMV-seropositive. The chain carries TRBV10-1 and TRBJ2-1; the match to TRBD2 covers 12 bases. Sequenced sample: PBMCs. The CDR3: CASSESWLAGGPSGNEQFF. As DNA, the CDR3 is TGCGCCAGCAGTGAGTCCTGGCTAGCGGGAGGGCCGTCGGGCAATGAGCAGTTCTTC.